This T cell receptor (beta chain) was sequenced during a study of T cells after posttransplantation cyclophosphamide. Study-wide points: Skin or GI-infiltrating T cells shared few TRB sequences with blood.

With respect to this clone: Its antigen is unknown.

Sampled 1 year posttransplant, controls received myeloablative marrow transplants, methotrexate and a calcineurin inhibitor. Trimming cost V 4 bases and J 4 bases; bases outside gene matches: 5. There are 16 residues in the CDR3. Germline-derived CDR1 and CDR2 are MGHRA and YSYEKL. Data came from immunoSEQ multiplex PCR; TCRdb stores just in-frame clones and leaves some out. The sample lists more than 20,000 clones, around 89% occurring once. This chain joins TRBV4-1 and TRBJ2-3; 13 bases line up with TRBD2. The sample in question was PBMCs, obtained after an allogeneic stem cell transplant with a calcineurin inhibitor and methotrexate. The receptor was isolated from a female patient between 50 and 60 years old who received an allogeneic stem cell transplant from an unrelated donor, was CMV-positive, and had chronic GVHD only. A subset of T cells may come from the graft donor. CDR3 in amino acids: CASSLQLAGGADTQYF. CDR3 DNA: TGCGCCAGCAGCCTACAACTAGCGGGAGGGGCAGATACGCAGTATTTT.